The present T cell receptor (beta chain) was sequenced within a study of blood T cell repertoires in COVID-19. Produced via immunoSEQ multiplex PCR; TCRdb's table is partial and in-frame only. The sample includes some 380,000 clones, 70% to 90% of them seen just once. Germline V lookup: CDR1 SEHNR, CDR2 FQNEAQ (reference sequence). The CDR3 length is 15 residues. Unmatched junction bases numbered 7, after V lost 3 bases and J lost 5 bases. The rearrangement joins TRBV7-9 to TRBJ1-1, with 9 bases aligning to TRBD1. The sequencing sample was made of PBMCs or T cells enriched from blood (not recorded which). This TCR was sampled from a man aged 25-40 years who had recovered from COVID-19. The CDR3 here is CASSFLTGGWTEAFF. The CDR3 coding sequence is TGTGCCAGCAGCTTTTTGACAGGGGGGTGGACTGAAGCTTTCTTT.